This T cell receptor (beta chain) originates from a study of blood T cells in healthy people across ages. About the study: With template switching, about one barcoded beta molecule was captured per two T cells.

Only a few counts were recorded for this clonotype. Its antigen remains unidentified. Broader study findings: For the donors, CMV status was unknown and possibly confounded expanded clonotype changes.

It was 9.5 to 10 milliliters of peripheral blood that were drawn from each donor. Next came a second PCR, run for 7 to 11 cycles, which used a sample-barcoded 5' primer along with a J-beta primer mix. Template switching added a 12-random-nucleotide identifier to every cDNA molecule. TCRdb used MiXCR to reprocess the 5' RACE reads, holding one entry per CDR3 protein. This sample has some 750,000 distinct CDR3 sequences; 20% to 25% occur once, and the top ten carry 22%. Germline V CDR1 and CDR2: SGHAT, FQNNGV. The CDR3 is made up of 14 amino acids. Trimming cost V 4 bases and J 2 bases, with 10 bases left between them.

The sequence was obtained from a man in his 70s in good health. Sequencing was carried out using blood. V gene TRBV11-2 combines with J gene TRBJ2-3; D unclear. CDR3 coding DNA: TGTGCCAGCAGCTATCAACTCGACACAGATACGCAGTATTTT. Protein product: CASSYQLDTDTQYF.